The 27 T cell receptor beta chains presented below share a single source sample, sequenced in a study of T cells after yellow fever vaccination. TCRdb redid the calling of the 5' RACE reads with MiXCR, one entry per CDR3 protein. The sample has under 90,000 distinct CDR3 sequences, approximately 6.1% seen once. The input for sequencing was CD8+ T cells sorted from PBMCs, taken roughly 45 days after the first yellow fever vaccination. The source of these receptors is a man aged 18 to 29 who received the YFV17D yellow fever vaccine.

The chain has TRBV11-2 and TRBJ2-1, with 8 positions matching TRBD2. The CDR3 runs 18 residues. After removal of 4 bases from V and 5 bases from J, the junction contained 16 bases not matched to a gene. Germline V gene lookup returns CDR1 SGHAT and CDR2 FQNNGV. The CDR3 sequence: CASSSPRQIAGPNNEQFF. The CDR3 nucleotides read TGTGCCAGCAGCTCCCCTCGTCAGATAGCGGGGCCAAACAATGAGCAGTTCTTC.

This clonotype was counted at least ten times. The chain combines TRBV6-5 with TRBJ2-1; 7 bases match TRBD2. CDR1 MNHEY and CDR2 SVGAGI come from the germline V gene. This CDR3 is built from 14 residues. Unmatched junction bases numbered 2, after V lost 2 bases and J lost 4 bases. CDR3 DNA sequence: TGTGCCAGCAGTTACACAGCGGGATACAATGAGCAGTTCTTC. Amino acid sequence: CASSYTAGYNEQFF.

Ten or more counts support this clonotype. The genes are TRBV4-1 and TRBJ1-2; D unresolved. The length of the CDR3 is 15 residues. Germline V lookup: CDR1 MGHRA, CDR2 YSYEKL. V lost 0 bases and J lost 5, with 13 bases in between. The CDR3 DNA follows: TGCGCCAGCAGCCAAGATAGGTCTTTCGCTTATGGCTACACCTTC. This sequence encodes CASSQDRSFAYGYTF.

The genes are TRBV10-3 and TRBJ2-2, with 7 bases fitting TRBD1. V dropped 3 bases and J dropped 1; count of bases not matched to a gene: 8. The V gene's germline CDR1 is ENHRY and CDR2 SYGVKD. The CDR3 has 17 residues. CDR3 nucleotides: TGTGCCATCAGTGAATTAGGACAGGACCTGAACACCGGGGAGCTGTTTTTT. Its protein is CAISELGQDLNTGELFF.

This clonotype was found a few times. The rearrangement joins TRBV4-2 to TRBJ2-7; 11 nucleotides align to TRBD1. CDR1 and CDR2 (germline): LGHNA, YNFKEQ. There are 15 residues in the CDR3. The ends lost 5 bases at V and 3 bases at J; junction bases unmatched: 6. The CDR3 here is CASSMGTGGVYEQYF. The DNA for the CDR3 is TGTGCCAGCAGCATGGGGACAGGGGGTGTCTACGAGCAGTACTTC.

This clonotype was picked up many times. The rearrangement joins TRBV12-3 or TRBV12-4 to TRBJ1-1, with D perhaps matching TRBD1 (5 bases). V was pared by 7 bases and J by 0 bases, with 12 bases between. CDR3 length: 14 residues. The CDR3: CASKWGGLNTEAFF. CDR3 nucleotides: TGTGCCAGCAAATGGGGGGGTTTGAACACTGAAGCTTTCTTT.

This clonotype was found a few times. The rearrangement uses TRBV29-1 and TRBJ1-1, with a possible D match to TRBD1 (6 bases). The CDR3 consists of 12 residues. CDR1 and CDR2 from the germline V gene are SQVTM and ANQGSEA. V dropped 4 bases and J dropped 8 bases, with 14 bases sitting between them. CDR3 sequence: CSVGSGGVEAFF. CDR3 DNA: TGCAGCGTTGGATCCGGGGGCGTGGAAGCTTTCTTT.

This clonotype was observed at least ten times. V is TRBV6-1 and J is TRBJ1-2; D not certain. Between the trimmed V and J ends, which lost 8 bases and 4 bases, there was a span of 20 bases. CDR1 is MNHNS, CDR2 SASEGT, per germline. The CDR3 length is 15 residues. In DNA, the CDR3 is TGTGCCAGCGCCGCTCTCGAAACCCCGATCTATGGCTACACCTTC. Its translation: CASAALETPIYGYTF.

The gene calls are TRBV5-1 and TRBJ1-1; TRBD1 matches at 7 bases. Germline V gives CDR1 SGHRS, CDR2 YFSETQ. Trimming at V came to 4 bases and at J to 1 base, leaving 10 bases not matched to a gene. The CDR3 consists of 16 residues. The CDR3 reads CASSAFRAGGNTEAFF. The CDR3 bases are TGCGCCAGCAGCGCCTTCCGCGCAGGGGGGAACACTGAAGCTTTCTTT.

Ten or more counts support this clonotype. The chain joins TRBV29-1 to TRBJ2-1; 7 bases agree with TRBD1. Per the germline V gene, CDR1 is SQVTM and CDR2 is ANQGSEA. CDR3 size: 13 residues. J was trimmed by 4 bases and V by 6 bases; bases with no gene match: 6. CDR3 region: CSVVETGYNEQFF. CDR3 sequence (DNA): TGCAGCGTGGTAGAGACAGGGTACAATGAGCAGTTCTTC.

At least ten counts were recorded for this clonotype. This rearrangement joins TRBV12-3 or TRBV12-4 to TRBJ2-7, with 9 positions matching TRBD1. CDR3 length equals 13 residues. V dropped 6 bases and J dropped 7; count of bases not matched to a gene: 7. This CDR3 is CASSLGQGTEQYV. The CDR3 region has the DNA TGTGCCAGCAGCTTGGGACAGGGTACGGAGCAGTACGTC.

This clonotype has ten or more counts. The chain joins TRBV12-3 or TRBV12-4 to TRBJ1-2; 10 positions agree with TRBD1. The V segment lost 7 bases and the J segment 6 bases; nucleotides outside the gene matches: 5. The CDR3 consists of 13 residues. In DNA, the CDR3 is TGTGCCAGCACCGCCGGGACAGGGGATGGCTACACCTTC. Translation: CASTAGTGDGYTF.

There are many counts of this clonotype. J is TRBJ2-3 and V is TRBV7-2; unclear D gene. The germline V and J ends were trimmed by 0 bases and 0 bases, with 7 bases remaining between them. CDR3 length: 15 amino acids. From germline, CDR1 is SGHTA and CDR2 FQGNSA. In DNA, the CDR3 is TGTGCCAGCAGCTTAGCGGTTACCAGCACAGATACGCAGTATTTT. Protein product: CASSLAVTSTDTQYF.

Many counts were recorded for this clonotype. The CDR3 bases are TGTGCCAGCATTGGACCTATCACAGATACGCAGTATTTT. It yields the protein CASIGPITDTQYF. This chain joins TRBV27 and TRBJ2-3; D remains ambiguous. Between the trimmed V and J ends, which lost 7 bases and 2 bases, there was a span of 10 bases. CDR3 size: 13 residues. Germline V CDR1 and CDR2: MNHEY, SMNVEV (reference sequence).

This clonotype was counted between two and nine times. J is TRBJ1-1 and V is TRBV3-1, with no clear D. The CDR3 is made up of 14 amino acids. Germline CDR1 is LGHDT and CDR2 is YNNKEL (reference sequence). The germline V and J ends were trimmed by 1 base and 1 base, with 7 bases remaining between them. The CDR3 region has the DNA TGTGCCAGCAGCCAAGGTGACGAGAACACTGAAGCTTTCTTT. Its protein product is CASSQGDENTEAFF.

This clonotype was seen repeatedly, ten times or more. The V and J genes are TRBV6-2 or TRBV6-3 and TRBJ1-3; 9 positions agree with TRBD1. Germline CDR1 and CDR2: MNHEY and SVGEGT. Losses at the gene ends were 0 bases for V and 0 bases for J; bases not matched to a gene: 21. This CDR3 is 23 amino acids long. DNA for the CDR3: TGTGCCAGCAGTTACTCACCTTCGGAACTCCTCGGGACAGGGACGACCTCTGGAAACACCATATATTTT. This sequence encodes CASSYSPSELLGTGTTSGNTIYF.

At least ten counts were recorded for this clonotype. The chain has TRBV24-1 and TRBJ2-3, with a weak D call TRBD1 (5 bases). Germline CDR1 and CDR2: KGHDR and SFDVKD. CDR3 size: 15 residues. Trimming removed 8 bases from V and 1 base from J, with 15 bases in between. CDR3 in DNA: TGTGCCACCATCTCGTCCGGACACTGCACAGATACGCAGTATTTT. It encodes CATISSGHCTDTQYF.

This clonotype was observed at least ten times. V gene TRBV6-2 or TRBV6-3 combines with J gene TRBJ1-5; no clear D gene. In germline, CDR1 is MNHEY, CDR2 SVGEGT. The CDR3 length is 14 residues. Deletions cut 1 base from V and 5 bases from J, with 9 bases between. The CDR3 loop reads CASSYYGDYQPQHF. In nucleotides, the CDR3 is TGTGCCAGCAGTTACTACGGGGATTATCAGCCCCAGCATTTT.

This clonotype was seen ten or more times. The chain carries TRBV7-9 and TRBJ1-1; TRBD1 is a possible D gene (6 bases). Germline loops: CDR1 SEHNR, CDR2 FQNEAQ (reference sequence). V was cut by 5 bases and J by 3 bases, with 16 bases left in between. CDR3 length: 15 residues. CDR3: CASSPSEGGYTEAFF. Written as DNA, the CDR3 is TGTGCCAGCAGCCCCTCCGAGGGGGGATACACTGAAGCTTTCTTT.

There are many counts of this clonotype. This chain links TRBV4-2 with TRBJ2-3; D is possibly TRBD2 (7 bases). The CDR3 has 17 amino acids. The V gene's germline CDR1 is LGHNA and CDR2 YNFKEQ. V was pared by 0 bases and J by 4 bases, with 17 bases between. The CDR3 bases are TGTGCCAGCAGCCAAGATGGAGGGGGGGGCTGGTCAGATACGCAGTATTTT. Translated, it gives CASSQDGGGGWSDTQYF.

This clonotype is categorized as medium-sized. The chain uses TRBV20-1 and TRBJ1-1, with D possibly TRBD1 on 5 matching bases. The CDR3 runs to 13 residues. V dropped 1 base and J dropped 5 bases, with 11 bases sitting between them. Per the germline V gene, CDR1 is DFQATT and CDR2 is SNEGSKA (reference sequence). The CDR3 reads CSARGEGTTEAFF. The CDR3 DNA sequence: TGCAGTGCTAGAGGAGAGGGGACGACTGAAGCTTTCTTT.

The V call is TRBV7-6, the J call TRBJ1-3; 7 positions match TRBD1. V dropped 1 base and J dropped 0; count of bases not matched to a gene: 0. CDR3 length: 15 amino acids. Germline V gene data show CDR1 as SGHVS and CDR2 as FNYEAQ. In DNA form, the CDR3 reads TGTGCCAGCAGCTTAGACAGGGGCTCTGGAAACACCATATATTTT. Encoded protein: CASSLDRGSGNTIYF.

Only a few counts were recorded for this clonotype. This chain joins TRBV5-1 and TRBJ1-2; 7 bases fit TRBD1. The germline CDR1 and CDR2 sequences are SGHRS and YFSETQ. This CDR3 region has 14 residues. V dropped 1 base and J dropped 8; count of bases not matched to a gene: 8. The CDR3 DNA reads TGCGCCAGCAGCTTGTTCGGGACAGTGAGAGGCTACACCTTC. Its protein is CASSLFGTVRGYTF.

This clonotype was counted only a few times. This chain links TRBV5-6 with TRBJ2-7; D may correspond to TRBD1 or TRBD2 (6 bases each). V was clipped by 6 bases and J by 5 bases, with 21 bases between them. Per the germline V gene, CDR1 is SGHDT and CDR2 is YYEEEE. The CDR3 is made up of 15 amino acids. The CDR3 is CASTPLPGARDEQYF. The CDR3 nucleotides read TGTGCCAGCACCCCTCTCCCGGGGGCGAGGGACGAGCAGTACTTC.

The chain carries TRBV7-2 and TRBJ2-6; perhaps TRBD2 as D (6 bases). The CDR3 sequence is 15 residues long. V was pared by 3 bases and J by 2 bases, with 8 bases between. CDR1 SGHTA and CDR2 FQGNSA come from the germline V gene. CDR3: CASSFRGTGANVLTF. The CDR3 DNA reads as TGTGCCAGCAGCTTCCGGGGGACTGGGGCCAACGTCCTGACTTTC. The full variable domain, rest sourced from reference TRBV7-2 and TRBJ2-6, is GAGVSQSPSNKVTEKGKDVELRCDPISGHTALYWYRQSLGQGLEFLIYFQGNSAPDKSGLPSDRFSAERTGGSVSTLTIQRTQQEDSAVYLCASSFRGTGANVLTFGAGSRLTVL.

Many counts were recorded for this clonotype. The V and J genes are TRBV20-1 and TRBJ2-1, with D perhaps TRBD1 or TRBD2 (5 bases each). Germline V gene lookup returns CDR1 DFQATT and CDR2 SNEGSKA (reference sequence). Trimming pared 1 base from V and 6 bases from J, leaving 16 bases between. The CDR3 loop spans 15 amino acids. Written as DNA, the CDR3 is TGCAGTGCTAGAGGCCGGGACGGACGACTCAATGAGCAGTTCTTC. Its translation is CSARGRDGRLNEQFF.

This clonotype showed up many times. The V gene is TRBV7-3, the J gene TRBJ2-3; TRBD2 aligns across 7 bases. V was clipped by 6 bases and J by 1 base; unmatched bases: 4. From germline, CDR1 is SGHTA and CDR2 FQGTGA. The CDR3 runs to 14 residues. The DNA of the CDR3 is TGTGCCAGCAGTCAGCGGGGTGGCACAGATACGCAGTATTTT. Translating it yields CASSQRGGTDTQYF.